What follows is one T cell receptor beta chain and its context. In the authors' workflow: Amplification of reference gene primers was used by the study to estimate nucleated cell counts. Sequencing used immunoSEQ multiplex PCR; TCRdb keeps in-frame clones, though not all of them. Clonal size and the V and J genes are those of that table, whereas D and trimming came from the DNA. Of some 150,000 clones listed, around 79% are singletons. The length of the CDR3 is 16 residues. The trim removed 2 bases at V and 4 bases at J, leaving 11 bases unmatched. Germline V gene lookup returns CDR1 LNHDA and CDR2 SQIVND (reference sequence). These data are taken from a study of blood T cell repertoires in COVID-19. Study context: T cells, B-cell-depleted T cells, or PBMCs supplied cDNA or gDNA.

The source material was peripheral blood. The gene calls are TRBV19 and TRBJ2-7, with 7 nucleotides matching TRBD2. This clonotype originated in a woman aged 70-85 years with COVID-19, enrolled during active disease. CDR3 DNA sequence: TGTGCCAGTAGTATATCCGTCAGCGGGGCGGGTTACGAGCAGTACTTC. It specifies CASSISVSGAGYEQYF.